Each of the 20 T cell receptor beta chains below was sequenced from the same sample in a study of cytomegalovirus exposure and HLA in healthy donors. The PCR contained 60 Vbeta and 13 Jbeta primers. The assay was immunoSEQ multiplex PCR, and TCRdb's table has in-frame clones only and misses some. The table records about 130,000 clones, roughly four fifths of them present only once. The source material was PBMCs. The receptors derive from a boy aged 5-17 years in good health and CMV-seronegative.

The gene calls are TRBV29-1 and TRBJ2-3; TRBD2 matches at 7 bases. Germline CDR1 is SQVTM and CDR2 is ANQGSEA. The CDR3 sequence is 16 residues long. V was clipped by 5 bases and J by 1 base; unmatched bases: 12. CDR3 DNA: TGCAGCGTTTTTACTAGCTCGGGAGGTGGCACAGATACGCAGTATTTT. Its protein is CSVFTSSGGGTDTQYF.

The chain couples TRBV7-2 to TRBJ2-5; perhaps TRBD1 as D (5 bases). V shed 1 base and J shed 2 bases, with 8 bases lying between them. The CDR3 runs to 14 residues. Germline V gives CDR1 SGHTA, CDR2 FQGNSA. CDR3 protein: CASSLGQRQETQYF. In DNA, the CDR3 is TGTGCCAGCAGCTTAGGACAGCGACAAGAGACCCAGTACTTC.

The chain carries TRBV27 and TRBJ2-3; 12 bases fit TRBD2. The CDR3 has 18 amino acids. J gave up 5 bases and V 3 bases, and 12 bases lay outside the gene matches. Germline lookup yields CDR1 MNHEY and CDR2 SMNVEV (reference sequence). CDR3 amino acids: CASSFRGLAGYGQDTQYF. The CDR3 region has the DNA TGTGCCAGCAGTTTCCGCGGACTAGCGGGATATGGGCAAGATACGCAGTATTTT.

The gene calls are TRBV27 and TRBJ2-7, with 7 bases that match TRBD1. The CDR3 is 14 residues long. V lost 2 bases and J lost 1; bases outside the gene matches: 2. CDR1 is MNHEY, CDR2 SMNVEV, per germline (reference sequence). CDR3 nucleotides: TGTGCCAGCAGTTTAGACAGGGAATCCTACGAGCAGTACTTC. Translation: CASSLDRESYEQYF.

The chain combines TRBV5-1 with TRBJ1-1; 8 nucleotides align to TRBD1. Germline loops: CDR1 SGHRS, CDR2 YFSETQ. This CDR3 comprises 15 residues. V shed 4 bases and J 0 bases; nucleotides not matched to a gene: 5. In DNA form, the CDR3 reads TGCGCCAGCAGCCCTTCGGACAGGGTGAACACTGAAGCTTTCTTT. Translation: CASSPSDRVNTEAFF.

The rearrangement joins TRBV6-6 to TRBJ2-1; 8 bases agree with TRBD2. J lost 7 bases, V lost 0 bases, and 5 bases had no gene match. This CDR3 has 15 residues. CDR1 MNHNY and CDR2 SVGAGI come from the germline V gene (reference sequence). The CDR3 loop is CASSYSGTRENEQFF. DNA of the CDR3: TGTGCCAGCAGTTACTCCGGGACTAGGGAAAATGAGCAGTTCTTC.

V is TRBV2 and J is TRBJ1-1; TRBD1 agrees at 7 bases. In germline, CDR1 is SNHLY, CDR2 FYNNEI. The CDR3 is made up of 14 amino acids. J was trimmed by 1 base and V by 5 bases; bases with no gene match: 4. CDR3 loop: CASSRQGGNTEAFF. The CDR3 DNA reads TGTGCCAGCAGTCGACAGGGTGGGAACACTGAAGCTTTCTTT.

The J gene is TRBJ1-2, the V gene TRBV18, with 9 bases identical to TRBD1. Germline CDR1 and CDR2: KGHSH and LQKENI. The CDR3 length is 15 residues. With 3 bases clipped from V and 1 base from J, the junction kept 3 bases outside the gene matches. The CDR3: CASSPDRGNNYGYTF. CDR3 nucleotide sequence: TGTGCCAGCTCACCGGACAGGGGCAATAACTATGGCTACACCTTC.

The V call is TRBV7-8, the J call TRBJ1-3; D is possibly TRBD1 (6 bases). V was cut by 5 bases and J by 4 bases, with 18 bases left in between. The CDR3 has 16 amino acids. CDR1 and CDR2 from the germline V gene are SGHVS and FQNEAQ. DNA for the CDR3: TGTGCCAGCAGCGGGGGCAGACTTTTGGAGGGAAACACCATATATTTT. Translating gives CASSGGRLLEGNTIYF.

V gene TRBV4-2 combines with J gene TRBJ2-1; D is unresolved. The CDR3 is made up of 12 amino acids. Germline V lookup: CDR1 LGHNA, CDR2 YNFKEQ. Trimming removed 1 base at V and 9 bases at J, with 7 bases between. The CDR3, as DNA: TGTGCCAGCAGCCAAGTCCATAGTGAGCAGTTCTTC. Translated, it gives CASSQVHSEQFF.

The chain carries TRBV6-1 and TRBJ1-3; 8 nucleotides match TRBD1. This CDR3 has 14 amino acids. In germline, CDR1 is MNHNS, CDR2 SASEGT. Trimming at V came to 8 bases and at J to 2 bases, leaving 5 bases not matched to a gene. The CDR3 region has the DNA TGTGCCAGCGCGGACAGGGATACTGGAAACACCATATATTTT. This sequence encodes CASADRDTGNTIYF.

The rearrangement links TRBV30 to TRBJ2-1; TRBD1 is a possible D gene (6 bases). Trimming took off 2 bases at V and 4 bases at J, with 12 bases between the two ends. CDR3 size: 14 residues. Germline-derived CDR1 and CDR2 are GTSNPN and SVGIG (reference sequence). Here the CDR3 reads CAWSLQGEYNEQFF. In DNA form, the CDR3 reads TGTGCCTGGAGTTTACAGGGCGAGTACAATGAGCAGTTCTTC.

V is TRBV2 and J is TRBJ2-7; a weak D match, TRBD2 (5 bases). Per the germline V gene, CDR1 is SNHLY and CDR2 is FYNNEI. CDR3 length: 15 amino acids. Trimming stripped 3 bases from V and 0 bases from J, with 12 bases between. CDR3 nucleotide sequence: TGTGCCAGCAGTGACGAGGGCCGACCCTCCTACGAGCAGTACTTC. It codes for CASSDEGRPSYEQYF.

The chain employs TRBV4-1 and TRBJ1-4; tentatively, D is TRBD1 (6 bases). V was cut by 0 bases and J by 8 bases, with 10 bases left in between. Germline CDR1 MGHRA, CDR2 YSYEKL. This CDR3 is built from 14 residues. This chain's CDR3 is CASSQDQTGEKLFF. In nucleotides, the CDR3 is TGCGCCAGCAGCCAAGATCAAACAGGGGAAAAACTGTTTTTT.

The rearrangement links TRBV5-1 to TRBJ2-5; 8 bases are shared with TRBD1. The CDR3 runs 15 residues. The ends lost 8 bases at V and 1 base at J; junction bases unmatched: 10. Germline loops: CDR1 SGHRS, CDR2 YFSETQ. The DNA for the CDR3 is TGCGCCAGTAGAGAGCTTGGGACAGGCCAAGAGACCCAGTACTTC. Residues: CASRELGTGQETQYF.

The genes are TRBV5-1 and TRBJ2-2; 7 nucleotides agree with TRBD2. Germline lookup yields CDR1 SGHRS and CDR2 YFSETQ. This CDR3 has 15 amino acids. The junction had 6 bases not matched to a gene; V was cut back by 1 base and J by 6 bases. CDR3 amino acids: CASSLTSEYPGELFF. DNA for the CDR3: TGCGCCAGCAGCTTGACTAGCGAATACCCCGGGGAGCTGTTTTTT.

This chain links TRBV30 with TRBJ1-2; no clear D. The CDR3 runs 15 residues. The germline V gene encodes CDR1 GTSNPN and CDR2 SVGIG (reference sequence). The ends were cut back, 2 bases at V and 3 bases at J, with 16 bases in the middle. CDR3 nucleotides: TGTGCCTGGAGTCAAGACGCGGCGGGTGACTATGGCTACACCTTC. Translation: CAWSQDAAGDYGYTF.

The chain uses TRBV27 and TRBJ2-1, with 9 bases lining up with TRBD1. This CDR3 is built from 16 residues. V was pared by 3 bases and J by 5 bases, with 8 bases of the junction left unmatched. Germline CDR1 is MNHEY and CDR2 is SMNVEV (reference sequence). The CDR3 loop is CASSLIGQGRDNEQFF. The CDR3, as DNA: TGTGCCAGCAGTTTGATCGGACAGGGGAGGGACAATGAGCAGTTCTTC.

The V call is TRBV6-1, the J call TRBJ1-5; TRBD1 matches at 8 bases. The CDR3 totals 13 residues. The germline V gene has CDR1 MNHNS and CDR2 SASEGT. J was trimmed by 6 bases and V by 8 bases; bases with no gene match: 6. The CDR3 protein is CASGQGWSQPQHF. CDR3 DNA: TGTGCCAGCGGACAGGGTTGGAGTCAGCCCCAGCATTTT.

This clone has just a few counts. V and J are TRBV6-5 and TRBJ2-3; D is undetermined. The V and J ends lost 5 bases and 4 bases respectively, with 13 bases between them. Germline V lookup: CDR1 MNHEY, CDR2 SVGAGI. CDR3 size: 14 residues. CDR3 in DNA: TGTGCCAGCAGTCGAGAGCATAGTGCAGATACGCAGTATTTT. Its translation is CASSREHSADTQYF.